This T cell receptor (beta chain) emerged from a study of blood T cell repertoires in COVID-19. The wider study: Specimens from acute and convalescent COVID-19 originated in the United States, Italy and Spain. Nucleic acid was either cDNA or gDNA, and it came from T cells, B-cell-depleted T cells, or PBMCs.

This clone showed up just a few times. As handled by the study authors: How many nucleated cells were present was estimated from reference gene primer amplification. The data were produced by immunoSEQ multiplex PCR, yet TCRdb's version contains in-frame clones alone and is incomplete. V and J calls and clone size are given by that table; D and trimming were obtained from the DNA. The table has over 40,000 clones, 90% seen once. Trimming removed 3 bases at V and 5 bases at J, with 13 bases between. The germline CDR1 and CDR2 sequences are MDHEN and SYDVKM. The CDR3 has 15 residues. The receptor was isolated from a man between 70 and 80 years old with acute or convalescent COVID-19. The genes are TRBV28 and TRBJ1-4; maybe TRBD1 (6 bases). The sequenced material came from peripheral blood. The CDR3 is CASSFRTDSNEKLFF. Here the CDR3 DNA reads TGTGCCAGCAGTTTCCGGACAGACTCCAATGAAAAACTGTTTTTT.